What follows are 18 T cell receptor beta chains derived from one specimen sequenced in a study of early T cells in non-severe SARS-CoV-2 infection. A single record per CDR3 protein comes from TCRdb applying MiXCR to the 5' RACE reads. Seen here are fewer than 85,000 distinct CDR3 sequences, 15% observed once, and the top ten hold approximately 12%. The specimen was whole blood. All receptors come from an adult who was a healthcare worker with PCR-confirmed SARS-CoV-2 infection or an uninfected control (not recorded which).

The count of this clonotype is one. The chain joins TRBV5-8 to TRBJ1-1; TRBD1 aligns across 7 bases. Losses at the gene ends were 4 bases for V and 5 bases for J; bases not matched to a gene: 11. The CDR3 loop spans 15 amino acids. Germline CDR1 SGHTS, CDR2 YDEGEE. The CDR3 sequence: CASSQPGQEVTEAFF. CDR3 DNA: TGTGCCAGCAGCCAGCCAGGACAGGAGGTAACTGAAGCTTTCTTT.

The J gene is TRBJ2-2, the V gene TRBV7-6; 9 nucleotides match TRBD1. The CDR3 covers 15 residues. CDR1 SGHVS and CDR2 FNYEAQ come from the germline V gene. J was trimmed by 3 bases and V by 5 bases; bases with no gene match: 4. For the CDR3, the DNA is TGTGCCAGCAGCAACCGGGACAGGGACACCGGGGAGCTGTTTTTT. Translated, it gives CASSNRDRDTGELFF.

There are a few counts of this clonotype. This rearrangement joins TRBV10-3 to TRBJ2-1, with TRBD2 identical over 11 bases. The CDR3 is 14 amino acids. The trim removed 9 bases at V and 8 bases at J, leaving 9 bases unmatched. CDR1 ENHRY and CDR2 SYGVKD come from the germline V gene. The CDR3 region has the DNA TGTGCCATTAGCGCCGGGACTAGCGGCGATGAGCAGTTCTTC. It yields the protein CAISAGTSGDEQFF.

The chain employs TRBV12-3 or TRBV12-4 and TRBJ2-5; D is unresolved. CDR3 size: 13 residues. V was cut by 6 bases and J by 5 bases, with 13 bases left in between. The CDR3 region is CASRLGTGETQYF. The CDR3 DNA follows: TGTGCCAGCAGGCTTGGAACTGGGGAGACCCAGTACTTC.

J is TRBJ2-2 and V is TRBV20-1, with TRBD2 matching over 9 bases. Per germline, CDR1 DFQATT and CDR2 SNEGSKA (reference sequence). This CDR3 is built from 16 residues. V lost 2 bases and J lost 4; bases outside the gene matches: 8. The CDR3 reads CSARRSGGKSTGELFF. The CDR3 DNA reads TGCAGTGCTAGACGAAGCGGGGGGAAAAGCACCGGGGAGCTGTTTTTT.

Written as DNA, the CDR3 is TGTGCCAGCAGCCCACGGGGCCAGCAAGAGACCCAGTACTTC. This gives the protein CASSPRGQQETQYF. The chain couples TRBV7-2 to TRBJ2-5; D tentatively fits TRBD1 or TRBD2 (5 bases each). The CDR3 spans 14 residues. The V gene's germline CDR1 is SGHTA and CDR2 FQGNSA. Trimming pared 5 bases from V and 2 bases from J, leaving 12 bases between.

The sample holds many counts of this clonotype. V usage is TRBV2 and J usage is TRBJ2-3; a possible D gene is TRBD2 (6 bases). The CDR3 runs 15 residues. V was clipped by 4 bases and J by 10 bases, with 21 bases between them. Germline lookup yields CDR1 SNHLY and CDR2 FYNNEI. The CDR3 DNA sequence: TGTGCCAGCAGTGTTAATAGCGGAGGCTTTTATTCGCAGTATTTT. Translation gives CASSVNSGGFYSQYF.

This clonotype was recorded at least ten times. This chain uses TRBV5-1 with TRBJ2-7; 9 positions match TRBD1. The CDR3 has 15 amino acids. Germline V gene lookup returns CDR1 SGHRS and CDR2 YFSETQ. With V trimmed by 0 bases and J by 0 bases, 1 base remained unmatched. This chain's CDR3 is CASSLVGQGSYEQYF. For the CDR3, the DNA is TGCGCCAGCAGCTTGGTGGGACAGGGCTCCTACGAGCAGTACTTC.

This clonotype was counted only a few times. The chain combines TRBV3-1 with TRBJ2-1; D call uncertain. CDR1 and CDR2 from the germline V gene are LGHDT and YNNKEL (reference sequence). There are 12 residues in the CDR3. V lost 5 bases and J 9 bases, leaving 11 bases between the germline ends. This CDR3 is CASSRVGLEQFF. The CDR3 region has the DNA TGTGCCAGCAGCAGGGTTGGGCTTGAGCAGTTCTTC.

CDR3 sequence reads: CASSVGSDSGANVLTF. CDR3 in DNA: TGTGCCAGCAGCGTAGGGTCCGATTCTGGGGCCAACGTCCTGACTTTC. The J gene is TRBJ2-6, the V gene TRBV9; no clear D gene. V was pared by 0 bases and J by 1 base, with 8 bases between. The CDR3 runs to 16 residues. Germline CDR1 is SGDLS and CDR2 is YYNGEE.

The J gene is TRBJ2-7, the V gene TRBV4-1; no reliable D call. This CDR3 is built from 15 residues. V lost 0 bases to trimming and J lost 0 bases, with 9 bases between them. Per germline, CDR1 MGHRA and CDR2 YSYEKL. The CDR3 region is CASSQDSLYSYEQYF. CDR3 coding DNA: TGCGCCAGCAGCCAAGATAGCTTGTACTCCTACGAGCAGTACTTC.

This clonotype came up many times. The rearrangement joins TRBV5-1 to TRBJ1-2; D not resolved. Trimming removed 1 base at V and 3 bases at J, with 13 bases between. Germline V gene data show CDR1 as SGHRS and CDR2 as YFSETQ. There are 15 residues in the CDR3. DNA of the CDR3: TGCGCCAGCAGCTTGTCTACGGGGAAGGACTATGGCTACACCTTC. Its translation: CASSLSTGKDYGYTF.

This clonotype occurred a few times. V and J are TRBV25-1 and TRBJ1-4; D perhaps matches TRBD1 (6 bases). The CDR3 spans 15 residues. V lost 8 bases, J lost 2 bases, and 15 bases lay in between. Germline values: CDR1 MGHDK, CDR2 SYGVNS. The CDR3: CASEGDGRTNEKLFF. CDR3 nucleotide sequence: TGTGCCAGCGAGGGGGACGGAAGGACTAATGAAAAACTGTTTTTT.

This clonotype was counted only a few times. The chain has TRBV7-9 and TRBJ2-5; D is perhaps TRBD2 (6 bases). Trimming took off 6 bases at V and 5 bases at J, with 16 bases between the two ends. In germline, CDR1 is SEHNR, CDR2 FQNEAQ (reference sequence). This CDR3 is 14 amino acids long. CDR3 protein: CASSRGGGTETQYF. The CDR3 bases are TGTGCCAGCAGTCGGGGAGGAGGGACGGAGACCCAGTACTTC.

The rearrangement joins TRBV7-3 to TRBJ2-7; D is unclear. The germline V gene has CDR1 SGHTA and CDR2 FQGTGA. The CDR3 spans 9 residues. The V end was cut by 7 bases, the J end by 6 bases, with 4 bases between. CDR3 amino acids: CASNSEQYF. DNA for the CDR3: TGTGCCAGCAACAGCGAGCAGTACTTC.

The chain employs TRBV27 and TRBJ2-3; the match to TRBD2 covers 11 bases. Per the germline V gene, CDR1 is MNHEY and CDR2 is SMNVEV (reference sequence). This CDR3 contains 18 residues. V was pared by 0 bases and J by 5 bases, with 10 bases of the junction left unmatched. The CDR3 region has the DNA TGTGCCAGCAGTTTATCGAATTTCAGACTAGCGGGGAAAGATACGCAGTATTTT. The encoded protein is CASSLSNFRLAGKDTQYF.

CDR3: CSARNPEAGGQETQYF. CDR3 bases: TGCAGTGCTCGTAACCCAGAAGCGGGAGGACAAGAGACCCAGTACTTC. The V and J genes are TRBV20-1 and TRBJ2-5; the match to TRBD2 covers 9 bases. Losses at the gene ends were 5 bases for V and 2 bases for J; bases not matched to a gene: 12. Germline CDR1 reads DFQATT; CDR2 reads SNEGSKA (reference sequence). The CDR3 is 16 residues long.

This clonotype was observed a few times. The chain combines TRBV5-4 with TRBJ2-1; 8 bases are shared with TRBD1. CDR3 length: 15 amino acids. With 6 bases clipped from V and 7 bases from J, the junction kept 12 bases outside the gene matches. The V gene's germline CDR1 is SGHNT and CDR2 YYREEE (reference sequence). The CDR3 bases are TGTGCCAGCACCCTAGGCCAGGGGGCTGAGAATGAGCAGTTCTTC. It yields the protein CASTLGQGAENEQFF.